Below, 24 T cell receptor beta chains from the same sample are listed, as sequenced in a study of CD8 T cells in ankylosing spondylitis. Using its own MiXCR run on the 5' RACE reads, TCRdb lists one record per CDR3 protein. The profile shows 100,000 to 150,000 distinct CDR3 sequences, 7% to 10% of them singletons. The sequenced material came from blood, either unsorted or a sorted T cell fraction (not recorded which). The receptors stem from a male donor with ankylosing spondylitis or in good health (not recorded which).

The CDR3 spells CASSLIGGGSGNTIYF. The CDR3, as DNA: TGTGCCAGCAGTTTAATCGGCGGGGGCTCTGGAAACACCATATATTTT. The rearrangement uses TRBV12-3 or TRBV12-4 and TRBJ1-3, with D perhaps TRBD1 (5 bases). This CDR3 spans 16 amino acids. V shed 2 bases and J shed 0 bases, with 11 bases lying between them.

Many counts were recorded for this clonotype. Written as DNA, the CDR3 is TGCAGCGCGGAGACAGGGGCCAGCTATGGCTACACCTTC. Protein: CSAETGASYGYTF. The chain employs TRBV29-1 and TRBJ1-2, with 8 bases matching TRBD1. Germline loops: CDR1 SQVTM, CDR2 ANQGSEA. This CDR3 comprises 13 residues. Losses at the gene ends were 7 bases for V and 4 bases for J; bases not matched to a gene: 8.

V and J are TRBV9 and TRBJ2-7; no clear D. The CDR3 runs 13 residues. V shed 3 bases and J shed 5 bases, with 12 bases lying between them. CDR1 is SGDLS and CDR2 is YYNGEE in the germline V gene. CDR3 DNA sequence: TGTGCCAGCAGCGCCTTGTTTGGGGACGAGCAGTACTTC. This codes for CASSALFGDEQYF.

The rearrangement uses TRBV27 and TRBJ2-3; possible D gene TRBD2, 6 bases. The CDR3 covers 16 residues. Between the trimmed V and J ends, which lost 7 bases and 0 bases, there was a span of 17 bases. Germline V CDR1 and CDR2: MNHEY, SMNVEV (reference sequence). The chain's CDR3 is CASKRATASSTDTQYF. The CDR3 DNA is TGTGCCAGCAAGCGGGCTACAGCGAGCAGCACAGATACGCAGTATTTT.

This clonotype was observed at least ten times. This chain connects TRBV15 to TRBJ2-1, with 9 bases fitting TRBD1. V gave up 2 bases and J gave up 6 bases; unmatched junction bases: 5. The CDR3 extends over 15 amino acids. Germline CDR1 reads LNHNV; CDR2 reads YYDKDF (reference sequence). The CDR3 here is CATSRLGQGINEQFF. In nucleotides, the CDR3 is TGTGCCACCAGCAGACTGGGACAGGGTATCAATGAGCAGTTCTTC.

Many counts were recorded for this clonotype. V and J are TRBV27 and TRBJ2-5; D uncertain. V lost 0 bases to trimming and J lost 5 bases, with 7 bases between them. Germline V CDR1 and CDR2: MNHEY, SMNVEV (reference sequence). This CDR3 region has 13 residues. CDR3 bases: TGTGCCAGCAGTTTATCACGTGGGGAGACCCAGTACTTC. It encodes CASSLSRGETQYF.

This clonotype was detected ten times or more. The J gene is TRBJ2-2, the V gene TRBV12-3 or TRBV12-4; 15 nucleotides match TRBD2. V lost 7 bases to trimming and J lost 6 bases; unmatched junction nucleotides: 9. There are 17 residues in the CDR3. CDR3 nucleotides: TGTGCCAGCAATCCCCGGACTAGCGGGAGGGTAGCCGGGGAGCTGTTTTTT. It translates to CASNPRTSGRVAGELFF.

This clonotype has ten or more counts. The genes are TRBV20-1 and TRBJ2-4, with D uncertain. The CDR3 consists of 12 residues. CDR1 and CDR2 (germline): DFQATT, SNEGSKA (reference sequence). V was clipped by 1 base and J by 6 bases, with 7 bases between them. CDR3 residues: CSARGPGNIQYF. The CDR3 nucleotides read TGCAGTGCTAGAGGGCCCGGAAACATTCAGTACTTC.

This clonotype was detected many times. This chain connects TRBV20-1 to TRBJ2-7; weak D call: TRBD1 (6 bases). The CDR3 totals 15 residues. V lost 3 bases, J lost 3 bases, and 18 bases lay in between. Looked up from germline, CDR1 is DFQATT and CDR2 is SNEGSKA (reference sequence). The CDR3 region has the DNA TGCAGTGCTAGGAGAACAGGGTCACTGGGCTACGAGCAGTACTTC. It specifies CSARRTGSLGYEQYF.

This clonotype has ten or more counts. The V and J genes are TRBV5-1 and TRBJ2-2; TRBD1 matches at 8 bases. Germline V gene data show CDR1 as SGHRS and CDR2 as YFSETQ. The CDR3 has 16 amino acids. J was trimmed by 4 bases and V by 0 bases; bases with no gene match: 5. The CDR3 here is CASSLVGRGRTGELFF. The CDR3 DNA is TGCGCCAGCAGCTTGGTTGGCAGGGGGCGCACCGGGGAGCTGTTTTTT. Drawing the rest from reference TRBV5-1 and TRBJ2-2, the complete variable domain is KAGVTQTPRYLIKTRGQQVTLSCSPISGHRSVSWYQQTPGQGLQFLFEYFSETQRNKGNFPGRFSGRQFSNSRSEMNVSTLELGDSALYLCASSLVGRGRTGELFFGEGSRLTVL.

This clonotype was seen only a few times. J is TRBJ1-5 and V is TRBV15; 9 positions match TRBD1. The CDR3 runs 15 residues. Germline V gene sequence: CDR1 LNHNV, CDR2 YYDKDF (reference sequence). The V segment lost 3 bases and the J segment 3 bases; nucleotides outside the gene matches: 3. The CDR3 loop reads CATSRGDRVNQPQHF. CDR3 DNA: TGTGCCACCAGCAGGGGGGACAGGGTCAATCAGCCCCAGCATTTT.

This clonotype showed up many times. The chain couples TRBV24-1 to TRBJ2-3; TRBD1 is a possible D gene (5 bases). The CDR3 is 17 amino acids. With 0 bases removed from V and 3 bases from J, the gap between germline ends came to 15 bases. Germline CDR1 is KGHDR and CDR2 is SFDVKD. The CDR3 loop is CATSDLRVGAGTDTQYF. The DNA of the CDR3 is TGTGCCACCAGTGATTTGCGTGTAGGGGCTGGGACAGATACGCAGTATTTT.

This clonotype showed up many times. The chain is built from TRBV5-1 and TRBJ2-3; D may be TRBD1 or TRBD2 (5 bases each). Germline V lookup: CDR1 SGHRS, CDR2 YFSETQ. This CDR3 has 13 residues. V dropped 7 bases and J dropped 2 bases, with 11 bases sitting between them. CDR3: CASGGRPTDTQYF. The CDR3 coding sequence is TGCGCCAGCGGGGGTAGACCCACAGATACGCAGTATTTT.

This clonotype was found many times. The CDR3: CASSGRATNTEAFF. The CDR3 region has the DNA TGCGCCAGCAGCGGGAGGGCTACGAACACTGAAGCTTTCTTT. The chain carries TRBV5-1 and TRBJ1-1; D gene uncertain. The CDR3 loop spans 14 amino acids. Trimming removed 4 bases at V and 1 base at J, with 11 bases between. The germline gives CDR1 SGHRS, CDR2 YFSETQ.

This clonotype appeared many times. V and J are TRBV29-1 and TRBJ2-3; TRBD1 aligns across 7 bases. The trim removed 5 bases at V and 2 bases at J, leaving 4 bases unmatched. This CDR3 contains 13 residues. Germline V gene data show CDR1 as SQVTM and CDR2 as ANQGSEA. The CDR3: CSVTGTVTDTQYF. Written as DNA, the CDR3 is TGCAGCGTTACCGGGACAGTCACAGATACGCAGTATTTT.

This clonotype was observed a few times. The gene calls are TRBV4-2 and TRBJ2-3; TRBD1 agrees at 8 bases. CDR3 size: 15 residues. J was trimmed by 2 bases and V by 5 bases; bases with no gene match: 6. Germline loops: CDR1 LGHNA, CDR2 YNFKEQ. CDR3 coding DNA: TGTGCCAGCAGCTCTGGGACAGGAAACACAGATACGCAGTATTTT. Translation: CASSSGTGNTDTQYF.

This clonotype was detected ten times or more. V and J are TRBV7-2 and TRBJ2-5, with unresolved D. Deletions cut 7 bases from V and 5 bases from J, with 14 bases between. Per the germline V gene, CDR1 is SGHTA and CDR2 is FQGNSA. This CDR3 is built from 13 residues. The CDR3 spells CASKRGLGETQYF. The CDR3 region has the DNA TGTGCCAGCAAGAGAGGCTTGGGGGAGACCCAGTACTTC.

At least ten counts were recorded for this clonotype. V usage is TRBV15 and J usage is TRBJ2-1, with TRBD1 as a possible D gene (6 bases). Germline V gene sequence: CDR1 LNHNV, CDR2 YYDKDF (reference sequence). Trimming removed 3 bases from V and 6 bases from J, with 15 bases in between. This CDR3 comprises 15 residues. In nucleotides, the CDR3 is TGTGCCACCAGCAGGGACAGATTACCCACCAATGAGCAGTTCTTC. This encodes CATSRDRLPTNEQFF.

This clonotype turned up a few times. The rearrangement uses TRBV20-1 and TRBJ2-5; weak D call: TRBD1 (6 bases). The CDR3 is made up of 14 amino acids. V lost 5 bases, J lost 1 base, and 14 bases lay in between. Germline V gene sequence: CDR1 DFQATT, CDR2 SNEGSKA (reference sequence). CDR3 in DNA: TGCAGTGCTCAGACAGGAGGCTTCCAAGAGACCCAGTACTTC. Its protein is CSAQTGGFQETQYF.

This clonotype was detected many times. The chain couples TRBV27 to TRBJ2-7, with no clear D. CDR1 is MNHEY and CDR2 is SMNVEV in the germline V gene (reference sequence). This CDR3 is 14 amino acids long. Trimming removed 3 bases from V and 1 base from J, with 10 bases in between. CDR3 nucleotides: TGTGCCAGCAGTTTTGTGGCCTCATCCTACGAGCAGTACTTC. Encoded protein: CASSFVASSYEQYF.

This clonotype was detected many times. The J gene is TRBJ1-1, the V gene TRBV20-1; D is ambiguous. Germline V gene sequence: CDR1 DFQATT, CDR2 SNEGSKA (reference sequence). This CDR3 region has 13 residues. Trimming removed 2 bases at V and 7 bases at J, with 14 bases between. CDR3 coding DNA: TGCAGTGCTAGACGAAGGGTGGGGAATGAAGCTTTCTTT. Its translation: CSARRRVGNEAFF.

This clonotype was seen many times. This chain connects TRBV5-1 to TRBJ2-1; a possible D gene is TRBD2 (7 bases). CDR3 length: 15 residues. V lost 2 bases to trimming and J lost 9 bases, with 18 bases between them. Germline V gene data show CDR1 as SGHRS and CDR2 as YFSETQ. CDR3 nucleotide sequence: TGCGCCAGCAGCTTTGGGGCGGGGGCGCTGGGTGAGCAGTTCTTC. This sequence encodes CASSFGAGALGEQFF.

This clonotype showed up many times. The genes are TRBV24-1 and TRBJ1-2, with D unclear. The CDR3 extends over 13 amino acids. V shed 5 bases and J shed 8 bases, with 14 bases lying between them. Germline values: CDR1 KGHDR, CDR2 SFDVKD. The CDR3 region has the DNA TGTGCCACCAGTGGACGGTCCGTGGAGGGCTACACCTTC. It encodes CATSGRSVEGYTF.

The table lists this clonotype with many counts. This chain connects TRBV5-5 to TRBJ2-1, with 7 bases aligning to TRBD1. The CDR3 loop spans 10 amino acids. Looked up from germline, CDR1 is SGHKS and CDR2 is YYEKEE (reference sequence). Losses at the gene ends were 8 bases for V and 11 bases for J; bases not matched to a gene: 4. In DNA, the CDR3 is TGTGCCAGTGGACAGGTGAAGCAGTTCTTC. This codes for CASGQVKQFF.